Sequencing of this T cell receptor beta chain was carried out in a study of blood T cell repertoires in COVID-19. Study-level information: From T cells, B-cell-depleted T cells, or PBMCs came the material, which was cDNA or gDNA.

This CDR3 has 15 amino acids. V lost 0 bases, J lost 7 bases, and 6 bases stayed unmatched. Germline V gene lookup returns CDR1 SGHRS and CDR2 YFSETQ. In the study's own analysis: The authors estimated nucleated cell counts from reference gene primer amplification. The method was immunoSEQ multiplex PCR; TCRdb's version includes in-frame clones alone and lacks a portion of them. V and J calls and clone size are copied from that table; D and trimming were computed from the DNA. The profile covers fewer than 35,000 clones, with 90% appearing a single time and roughly 1.6% taken by the ten largest. The TCR originated in a man in his 60s with active COVID-19. The genes are TRBV5-1 and TRBJ2-3, with 9 positions matching TRBD1. Sequenced input: peripheral blood. In DNA, the CDR3 is TGCGCCAGCAGCTTGGCGGGGACAGGGCGGAATACGCAGTATTTT. This translates into CASSLAGTGRNTQYF.